Below are 14 T cell receptor beta chains sequenced from a single sample in a study of blood T cell repertoires in COVID-19. Some clones are missing from TCRdb's copy, which holds only in-frame ones; the method was immunoSEQ multiplex PCR. The data hold about 180,000 clones, with roughly four fifths observed a single time. Sequenced: peripheral blood. The receptors here all came from a woman in her 70s with COVID-19, enrolled during active disease.

The J gene is TRBJ2-2, the V gene TRBV5-1; maybe TRBD1 (5 bases). From germline, CDR1 is SGHRS and CDR2 YFSETQ. The CDR3 has 16 amino acids. V was pared by 3 bases and J by 7 bases, with 19 bases between. CDR3 in amino acids: CASSSPTPGSNGELFF. CDR3 nucleotides: TGCGCCAGCAGCTCGCCCACACCAGGGTCCAACGGGGAGCTGTTTTTT.

The CDR3 sequence is CASSLSQPGYNEQFF. The CDR3 region has the DNA TGTGCCAGCAGCTTATCTCAGCCGGGGTACAATGAGCAGTTCTTC. V is TRBV7-3 and J is TRBJ2-1; possibly TRBD2 for D (5 bases). The CDR3 extends over 15 amino acids. V dropped 2 bases and J dropped 4 bases, with 12 bases sitting between them. Germline values: CDR1 SGHTA, CDR2 FQGTGA.

As for this clone: This same CDR3 is encoded by further DNA sequences in the sample. The chain employs TRBV28 and TRBJ1-4, with 8 positions matching TRBD1. Germline V lookup: CDR1 MDHEN, CDR2 SYDVKM. This CDR3 has 15 residues. Trimming cost V 6 bases and J 3 bases; bases outside gene matches: 6. CDR3 sequence: CASSLPGQANEKLFF. Written as DNA, the CDR3 is TGTGCCAGCAGCCTACCGGGACAGGCTAATGAAAAACTGTTTTTT.

The chain has TRBV11-2 and TRBJ2-7; 7 positions agree with TRBD1. This CDR3 region has 14 residues. The J segment lost 9 bases and the V segment lost 2 bases, leaving 10 bases of the junction unmatched. CDR1 and CDR2 from the germline V gene are SGHAT and FQNNGV. CDR3 region: CASSLWAGGEGQYF. The CDR3 DNA follows: TGTGCCAGCAGCTTATGGGCAGGGGGTGAGGGGCAGTACTTC. Filled out from reference TRBV11-2 and TRBJ2-7, the complete variable domain reads EAGVAQSPRYKIIEKRQSVAFWCNPISGHATLYWYQQILGQGPKLLIQFQNNGVVDDSQLPKDRFSAERLKGVDSTLKIQPAKLEDSAVYLCASSLWAGGEGQYFGPGTRLTVT.

The V and J genes are TRBV3-1 (or the pseudogene TRBV3-2) and TRBJ2-1; a weak D match, TRBD2 (6 bases). There are 13 residues in the CDR3. CDR1 is LGHDT and CDR2 is YNNKEL in the germline V gene (reference sequence). V was cut by 6 bases and J by 8 bases, with 14 bases left in between. Here the CDR3 reads CASRGGSVDEQFF. The CDR3 nucleotides are TGTGCCAGCAGGGGAGGTAGTGTGGATGAGCAGTTCTTC.

Regarding this clone: This sample includes further DNA sequences coding for the same CDR3. This chain connects TRBV3-1 (or the pseudogene TRBV3-2) to TRBJ2-1; tentative D call: TRBD1 (5 bases). The ends were cut back, 0 bases at V and 4 bases at J, with 10 bases in the middle. CDR1 and CDR2 from the germline V gene are LGHDT and YNNKEL (reference sequence). The CDR3 sequence is 15 residues long. Here the CDR3 reads CASSQDLDSYNEQFF. The CDR3, as DNA: TGTGCCAGCAGCCAAGATCTAGACAGTTACAATGAGCAGTTCTTC.

The rearrangement joins TRBV7-6 to TRBJ1-5; 7 nucleotides agree with TRBD1. The CDR3 length is 14 residues. Per the germline V gene, CDR1 is SGHVS and CDR2 is FNYEAQ. V dropped 5 bases and J dropped 3; count of bases not matched to a gene: 4. CDR3 amino acids: CASSPGTVNQPQHF. The CDR3 nucleotides read TGTGCCAGCAGCCCGGGGACAGTCAATCAGCCCCAGCATTTT.

This rearrangement joins TRBV20-1 to TRBJ1-4; TRBD1 is a possible D gene (6 bases). The germline gives CDR1 DFQATT, CDR2 SNEGSKA (reference sequence). The CDR3 covers 11 residues. The V end lost 3 bases, the J end lost 9 bases, and 8 bases lay between the germline ends. CDR3 DNA: TGCAGTGCTAGCGACAGGAAAAAACTGTTTTTT. Its translation: CSASDRKKLFF.

This chain joins TRBV6-4 and TRBJ2-5, with TRBD2 identical over 8 bases. The V gene end was trimmed by 6 bases and the J gene end by 5 bases; junction bases not matched to a gene: 8. This CDR3 contains 14 residues. The germline V gene has CDR1 MRHNA and CDR2 SNTAGT. CDR3 coding DNA: TGTGCCAGCAGCCTCGGGGGGGTTTGGGAGACCCAGTACTTC. Translated: CASSLGGVWETQYF.

V usage is TRBV5-4 and J usage is TRBJ1-4, with 8 nucleotides matching TRBD1. Germline V gives CDR1 SGHNT, CDR2 YYREEE (reference sequence). The CDR3 contains 15 residues. V lost 4 bases, J lost 5 bases, and 7 bases stayed unmatched. DNA of the CDR3: TGTGCCAGCAGCAGAGGACAGGGTGGAAATGAAAAACTGTTTTTT. This translates into CASSRGQGGNEKLFF.

This sequence joins TRBV6-1 and TRBJ1-1; no firm D call. With 2 bases removed from V and 1 base from J, the gap between germline ends came to 8 bases. Germline V lookup: CDR1 MNHNS, CDR2 SASEGT. CDR3 length: 14 residues. CDR3 sequence: CASSELRENTEAFF. The CDR3 nucleotides are TGTGCCAGCAGTGAATTGAGGGAGAACACTGAAGCTTTCTTT.

This CDR3 reads CASSMREGAGELFF. In DNA form, the CDR3 reads TGTGCCAGTAGTATGCGGGAAGGGGCCGGGGAGCTGTTTTTT. V and J are TRBV19 and TRBJ2-2; maybe TRBD2 (6 bases). This CDR3 comprises 14 residues. Germline V gene data show CDR1 as LNHDA and CDR2 as SQIVND (reference sequence). Trimming took off 3 bases at V and 6 bases at J, with 11 bases between the two ends.

The rearrangement joins TRBV10-3 to TRBJ2-1, with TRBD2 identical over 7 bases. Germline values: CDR1 ENHRY, CDR2 SYGVKD. The CDR3 is 15 amino acids. The V gene end was trimmed by 5 bases and the J gene end by 2 bases; junction bases not matched to a gene: 6. In DNA, the CDR3 is TGTGCCATCAGTCCCGGGACTATCCCCTACAATGAGCAGTTCTTC. As protein: CAISPGTIPYNEQFF.

The gene calls are TRBV7-2 and TRBJ2-1, with a weak D call TRBD1 (6 bases). The CDR3 extends over 13 amino acids. V was clipped by 6 bases and J by 7 bases, with 13 bases between them. Germline CDR1 SGHTA, CDR2 FQGNSA. The CDR3 DNA is TGTGCCAGCAGAAAAATGACAGGTAATGAGCAGTTCTTC. Translated: CASRKMTGNEQFF.